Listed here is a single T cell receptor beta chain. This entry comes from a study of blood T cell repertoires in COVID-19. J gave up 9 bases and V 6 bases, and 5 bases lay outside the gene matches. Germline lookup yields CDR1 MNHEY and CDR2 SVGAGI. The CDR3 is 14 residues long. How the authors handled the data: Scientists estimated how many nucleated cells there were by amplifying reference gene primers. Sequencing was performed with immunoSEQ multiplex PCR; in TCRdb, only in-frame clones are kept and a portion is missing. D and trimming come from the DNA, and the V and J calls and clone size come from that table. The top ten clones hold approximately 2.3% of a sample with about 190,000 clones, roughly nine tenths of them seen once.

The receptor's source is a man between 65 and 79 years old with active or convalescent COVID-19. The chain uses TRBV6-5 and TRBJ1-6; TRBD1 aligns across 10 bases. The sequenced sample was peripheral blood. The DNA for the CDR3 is TGTGCCAGCAGCCGGGACAGGGGAGCTTCACCCCTCCACTTT. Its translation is CASSRDRGASPLHF.